This entry describes one T cell receptor (beta chain). In the original workflow: Nucleated cell counts were estimated from reference gene primer amplification. Assay: immunoSEQ multiplex PCR; the TCRdb copy retains only in-frame clones and omits some. D and trimming come from the DNA, and the V and J calls and clone size come from that table. The sample contains about 140,000 clones, around 88% of which appear only once. Germline loops: CDR1 SGHNT, CDR2 YYREEE (reference sequence). The CDR3 length is 14 residues. Deletions cut 2 bases from V and 4 bases from J, with 12 bases between. This sample is drawn from a study of blood T cell repertoires in COVID-19. Study-level background: The analysed material was cDNA or gDNA that came from T cells, B-cell-depleted T cells, or PBMCs.

Sequencing used peripheral blood. This receptor was identified in a human donor in a cohort sampled during active COVID-19. This chain connects TRBV5-4 to TRBJ1-2, with TRBD1 as a possible D gene (6 bases). CDR3 amino acids: CASSLQGATYGYTF. The CDR3 DNA is TGTGCCAGCAGCTTACAGGGAGCTACCTATGGCTACACCTTC.